Presented here are 12 T cell receptor beta chains from one specimen sequenced in a study of CXCR3-negative and CXCR3-positive naive CD8 T cells. Researchers prepared the TRB cDNA libraries using 5' RACE with UMI labels. TCRdb reprocessed the 5' RACE reads and stores each CDR3 protein as one record, lacking DNA. This sample carries about 38,000 distinct CDR3 sequences, with 14% going to the ten biggest clones. Sequenced: memory CD8+ T cells from blood. The receptors come from a human donor in good health. Some clones in this sample may be carry-over from other donors' samples.

The genes are TRBV29-1 and TRBJ2-5; TCRdb's D call, TRBD2, is unchecked because there is no DNA. The CDR3 consists of 15 residues. The germline V gene has CDR1 SQVTM and CDR2 ANQGSEA. CDR3: CSAETAGGNRETQYF.

V gene TRBV28 combines with J gene TRBJ2-7; the D call of TRBD2 rests on TCRdb alone, since no DNA is present to check it. CDR1 MDHEN and CDR2 SYDVKM come from the germline V gene. The CDR3 contains 15 residues. Here the CDR3 reads CASSLSANSDYEQYF.

This chain connects TRBV11-3 to TRBJ2-3; the D gene TCRdb calls, TRBD2, cannot be checked with no DNA. Germline V gene lookup returns CDR1 SGHNT and CDR2 YENEEA. CDR3 length: 16 residues. The CDR3 spells CASSPPSGQYADTQYF.

V gene TRBV6-5 combines with J gene TRBJ1-1; the TRBD1 assignment by TCRdb is unverifiable without DNA. CDR1 and CDR2 from the germline V gene are MNHEY and SVGAGI. This CDR3 comprises 15 residues. The CDR3 spells CASSSRQGTDTEAFF.

J is TRBJ2-7 and V is TRBV19; TCRdb reports TRBD1, a call that lacks DNA to check it against. Germline CDR1 is LNHDA and CDR2 is SQIVND (reference sequence). The CDR3 length is 13 residues. CDR3 residues: CASSAGPSYEQYF.

This chain connects TRBV6-5 to TRBJ2-1; the TCRdb call, TRBD2, lacks DNA for checking. Germline lookup yields CDR1 MNHEY and CDR2 SVGAGI. The CDR3 covers 17 residues. CDR3 in amino acids: CASSYSRTSGGFDEQFF.

The gene calls are TRBV27 and TRBJ2-2; TCRdb calls TRBD2, which cannot be checked without DNA. CDR1 is MNHEY and CDR2 is SMNVEV in the germline V gene (reference sequence). This CDR3 is built from 16 residues. The CDR3 protein is CASSLSGGALVGELFF.

The chain recombines TRBV2 with TRBJ2-7. The CDR3 loop spans 13 amino acids. Germline V gene sequence: CDR1 SNHLY, CDR2 FYNNEI. The CDR3 sequence is CASLTVASYEQYF. The complete variable domain, with remaining parts taken from reference TRBV2 and TRBJ2-7, reads EPEVTQTPSHQVTQMGQEVILRCVPISNHLYFYWYRQILGQKVEFLVSFYNNEISEKSEIFDDQFSVERPDGSNFTLKIRSTKLEDSAMYFCASLTVASYEQYFGPGTRLTVT.

The chain employs TRBV21-1 and TRBJ2-5. TRBV21-1 is a pseudogene segment. The CDR3 length is 14 residues. CDR3: CASSTEVIQETQYF.

The CDR3 is CASSDGGGTDTQYF. The rearrangement uses TRBV6-4 and TRBJ2-3; the TCRdb D gene call, TRBD2, has no DNA to confirm it. The CDR3 consists of 14 residues. Germline values: CDR1 MRHNA, CDR2 SNTAGT.

This clonotype is identified as medium-sized from frequency. This rearrangement joins TRBV19 to TRBJ2-1; checking the TCRdb D call of TRBD2 is not possible without DNA. In germline, CDR1 is LNHDA, CDR2 SQIVND (reference sequence). The CDR3 loop spans 15 amino acids. The CDR3 is CASSPPAGGPNEQFF.

This clonotype registers medium-sized by frequency. This chain links TRBV4-3 with TRBJ2-1; the TRBD2 assignment by TCRdb is unverifiable without DNA. The CDR3 has 15 residues. Germline CDR1 LGHNA, CDR2 YSLEER. The CDR3 protein is CASSQDSGTYNEQFF.